This is a list of T cell receptor beta chains from one sample in a study of T-cell reconstitution after alpha-beta-depleted transplantation in children. TCRdb independently ran MiXCR on the PCR reads; one entry per CDR3 protein. The sample records more than 200,000 distinct CDR3 sequences, about 8.2% being singletons. The sequencing here drew on PBMCs, mostly from graft donor cells, taken 360 days after TCRalphabeta/CD19-depleted stem cell transplant. These receptor sequences come from a male patient aged 2 to 9 who had a stem cell transplant for acute myeloid leukemia, so the T cells may come from the graft donor. Each CDR3 is given without its conserved first and last residue. Clone sizes are given selectively: once, few, many, or a class where the clone is expanded.

v_gene	abundance	CDR3aa
TRBV10-3	many	ATYDRGKRQETQY
TRBV5-5	many	ASSSGGTKNIQY
TRBV4-1	.	ASSFRTGGVTNTEAF
TRBV12-3/TRBV12-4	few	ASSFTWRMYGYT
TRBV6-6	many	ASSYYEQY
TRBV12-3/TRBV12-4	many	ASSPRGEGETQY
TRBV12-3/TRBV12-4	many	ASSSLQGYTGELF
TRBV9	.	ASSVVGDNFPEQF
TRBV10-3	many	AISEKQYEQY
TRBV5-1	few	ASSWGANEKLF
TRBV25-1	many	ASSVTSGHNEQF
TRBV4-1	few	ASSRLQGYEQY
TRBV7-6	.	ASSLGVGAVSYNEQF
TRBV7-2	few	ASMLAGTDTQY
TRBV19	.	ASSRGVYNEQF
TRBV7-2	many	ASSSYRVGEQF
TRBV29-1	.	SVEKAGTWI
TRBV6-2/TRBV6-3	many	ASSPPTTSGSFGEQY
TRBV7-9	.	ASSDKSDPNQPQH
TRBV28	many	ASSWTRTPVTNEKLF
TRBV7-2	many	ASSPTSGRAGEQF
TRBV10-3	many	AISAGGLSNEQF
TRBV29-1	few	SAFGTGMSYEQY
TRBV7-2	.	ASSFAGTDQPQH
TRBV11-2	.	ASIPPWLRGANVLT
TRBV10-3	many	ASAGPNEQF
TRBV7-8	many	ASSLWGTPNTGELF
TRBV12-3/TRBV12-4	many	ASRLGNQPQH
TRBV10-3	many	AISDILAKNIQY
TRBV11-1	.	ASSPPRPSRDSNSYNEQF
TRBV24-1	many	ATSDLPTSGLGEQY
TRBV29-1	many	SLRGSPSYEQY
TRBV12-3/TRBV12-4	many	ASSKGLAGSDTQY
TRBV12-3/TRBV12-4	few	ASSPLGGPYNEQF
TRBV7-3	few	ASSLSADTDTQY
TRBV30	.	AWSSQAGFTDTQY
TRBV6-2/TRBV6-3	few	ASEGGRRSEQY
TRBV5-1	many	ASSLDGYGYT
TRBV12-3/TRBV12-4	many	ASSLGQGGKAF
TRBV20-1	many	SANRGTDTQY
TRBV6-5	.	ASSTRQRNQPQH
TRBV11-2	.	ASRLGRMNTEAF
TRBV4-1	many	ASSQDPPHEGGELF
TRBV7-2	few	ASSFSGGPETQY
TRBV6-1	many	ASSASGGDTEAF
TRBV7-9	many	ASSLWAGGADTQY
TRBV5-1	many	ASSLLSSDTQY
TRBV2	many	ASSESGQPVAQY
TRBV12-3/TRBV12-4	many	ASSPQGKPQH
TRBV29-1	many	SVGTGSADTQY